The next 30 T cell receptor beta chains were all read from a single sample in a study of T cells after posttransplantation cyclophosphamide. Sequencing used immunoSEQ multiplex PCR; TCRdb keeps in-frame clones, though not all of them. The profile covers 40,000 to 60,000 clones, none occurring a single time. Input material: PBMCs. These receptors all come from a man aged 40-49 years in good health, CMV-negative, and a related stem cell transplant donor.

This clone occurred many times. The V and J genes are TRBV19 and TRBJ2-7; the match to TRBD1 covers 12 bases. CDR3 size: 14 residues. The V gene's germline CDR1 is LNHDA and CDR2 SQIVND (reference sequence). V shed 5 bases, J shed 6 bases, and the junction held 5 bases outside the gene matches. CDR3 region: CASSGTGGAFEQYF. The CDR3 DNA reads as TGTGCCAGTAGTGGGACAGGGGGCGCATTCGAGCAGTACTTC.

This clone was counted a few times. The rearrangement joins TRBV29-1 to TRBJ2-5; 9 positions match TRBD1. The end of the DNA is better explained by TRBJ2-7, so the J call may be wrong. Germline V lookup: CDR1 SQVTM, CDR2 ANQGSEA. CDR3 size: 13 residues. The CDR3 DNA follows: TGCAGCGCAGAGGGACAGGGATCCTACGAGCAGTACTTC. Its protein product is CSAEGQGSYEQYF.

This clone was detected many times. The V gene is TRBV7-6, the J gene TRBJ2-7, with 10 bases matching TRBD1. V shed 4 bases and J 5 bases; nucleotides not matched to a gene: 2. The CDR3 has 13 amino acids. CDR1 is SGHVS and CDR2 is FNYEAQ in the germline V gene. In DNA, the CDR3 is TGTGCCAGCAGCTCGGACAGGGGGGACGAGCAGTACTTC. This gives the protein CASSSDRGDEQYF.

This clone was seen at least ten times. V and J are TRBV5-5 and TRBJ2-7; no clear D. The CDR3 has 15 amino acids. The V and J ends lost 4 bases and 3 bases respectively, with 17 bases between them. Germline lookup yields CDR1 SGHKS and CDR2 YYEKEE (reference sequence). DNA of the CDR3: TGTGCCAGCAGCCCATCCGGTCGGGTAGGCTACGAGCAGTACTTC. As protein: CASSPSGRVGYEQYF. Based on the CDR3 plus reference TRBV5-5 and TRBJ2-7, the full variable domain is DAGVTQSPTHLIKTRGQQVTLRCSPISGHKSVSWYQQVLGQGPQFIFQYYEKEERGRGNFPDRFSARQFPNYSSELNVNALLLGDSALYLCASSPSGRVGYEQYFGPGTRLTVT.

This clone was seen many times. At the DNA level, this CDR3 is encoded by other sequences in the same sample as well. V is TRBV28 and J is TRBJ2-7; 13 nucleotides line up with TRBD2. The CDR3 spans 14 residues. Germline loops: CDR1 MDHEN, CDR2 SYDVKM. With 6 bases clipped from V and 5 bases from J, the junction kept 4 bases outside the gene matches. CDR3 sequence reads: CASRGTSGIDEQYF. In DNA, the CDR3 is TGTGCCAGCAGAGGGACTAGCGGGATCGACGAGCAGTACTTC.

J is TRBJ2-3 and V is TRBV7-9; TRBD2 is a possible D gene (6 bases). CDR1 is SEHNR, CDR2 FQNEAQ, per germline (reference sequence). V was pared by 3 bases and J by 1 base, with 8 bases between. The CDR3 extends over 14 amino acids. CDR3 coding DNA: TGTGCCAGCAGCTTGGGACTTCGCACAGATACGCAGTATTTT. Amino acids: CASSLGLRTDTQYF.

There are many counts of this clone. This sequence joins TRBV2 and TRBJ1-5, with D perhaps TRBD1 (5 bases). Trimming shortened V by 8 bases and J by 7 bases, and 15 bases separated the two germline ends. Germline V CDR1 and CDR2: SNHLY, FYNNEI. The CDR3 is 13 residues long. For the CDR3, the DNA is TGTGCCAGCCGGGGGGACCGGGTCCAGCCCCAGCATTTT. Its translation is CASRGDRVQPQHF.

Ten or more counts support this clone. V gene TRBV19 combines with J gene TRBJ2-1; 7 bases line up with TRBD1. The V and J ends lost 3 bases and 6 bases, in that order; junction bases with no gene match: 11. The germline gives CDR1 LNHDA, CDR2 SQIVND (reference sequence). This CDR3 has 16 residues. The CDR3 sequence: CASSILGTALANEQFF. The CDR3 DNA sequence: TGTGCCAGTAGTATCCTCGGGACAGCCCTGGCCAATGAGCAGTTCTTC.

This clone has ten or more counts. The chain combines TRBV11-2 with TRBJ2-7; the match to TRBD2 covers 7 bases. With 4 bases clipped from V and 2 bases from J, the junction kept 5 bases outside the gene matches. This CDR3 has 14 amino acids. Germline loops: CDR1 SGHAT, CDR2 FQNNGV. CDR3 sequence (DNA): TGTGCCAGCAGCTCTCAAGCGGGACCCTACGAGCAGTACTTC. The encoded protein is CASSSQAGPYEQYF.

This clone was picked up many times. The chain recombines TRBV30 with TRBJ2-1; 10 bases agree with TRBD2. J gave up 3 bases and V 0 bases, and 2 bases lay outside the gene matches. The CDR3 consists of 15 residues. Per germline, CDR1 GTSNPN and CDR2 SVGIG (reference sequence). The CDR3 bases are TGTGCCTGGAGTGTCACTAGCGGGGTCTACAATGAGCAGTTCTTC. Protein: CAWSVTSGVYNEQFF.

This clone appeared many times. V and J are TRBV29-1 and TRBJ2-7, with D maybe TRBD2 (6 bases). V dropped 5 bases and J dropped 5 bases, with 16 bases sitting between them. Germline assignment: CDR1 SQVTM and CDR2 ANQGSEA. This CDR3 spans 13 amino acids. The CDR3 is CSVSGRLGDEQYF. CDR3 nucleotides: TGCAGCGTTAGCGGGCGCCTCGGGGACGAGCAGTACTTC.

This clone was picked up many times. The rearrangement uses TRBV18 and TRBJ2-2, with TRBD2 identical over 7 bases. The germline CDR1 and CDR2 sequences are KGHSH and LQKENI. The CDR3 has 15 residues. V gave up 4 bases and J gave up 3 bases; unmatched junction bases: 5. CDR3 sequence: CASSLPLADTGELFF. The CDR3 coding sequence is TGTGCCAGCTCACTACCTCTAGCGGACACCGGGGAGCTGTTTTTT.

This clone was detected many times. The gene calls are TRBV7-2 and TRBJ1-1, with 9 bases fitting TRBD1. From germline, CDR1 is SGHTA and CDR2 FQGNSA. The CDR3 is 16 amino acids. Trimming took 4 bases from V and 5 from J; bases not matched to a gene: 11. The CDR3 sequence is CASSSRQGGSWTEAFF. The CDR3 DNA is TGTGCCAGCAGCTCGCGACAGGGGGGAAGTTGGACTGAAGCTTTCTTT.

This clone was found many times. The V and J genes are TRBV10-3 and TRBJ2-3, with D perhaps matching TRBD1 (5 bases). Germline V gene sequence: CDR1 ENHRY, CDR2 SYGVKD. The germline V and J ends were trimmed by 3 bases and 2 bases, with 9 bases remaining between them. The CDR3 is 14 amino acids. CDR3: CAISEGDDTDTQYF. The CDR3 coding sequence is TGTGCCATCAGTGAAGGGGATGACACAGATACGCAGTATTTT.

This clone has ten or more counts. V and J are TRBV2 and TRBJ2-7; 8 positions agree with TRBD1. CDR3 length equals 13 residues. V shed 6 bases and J 2 bases; nucleotides not matched to a gene: 3. Per the germline V gene, CDR1 is SNHLY and CDR2 is FYNNEI. DNA of the CDR3: TGTGCCAGCAGGTTGGACAGGGCCTACGAGCAGTACTTC. It translates to CASRLDRAYEQYF.

This clone came up a few times. The gene calls are TRBV7-2 and TRBJ2-5; 9 nucleotides align to TRBD2. The J call is in doubt because the DNA end fits TRBJ2-7 better. CDR3 length: 16 amino acids. CDR1 and CDR2 (germline): SGHTA, FQGNSA. Here the CDR3 reads CASSSSAGGLSYEQYF. CDR3 DNA sequence: TGTGCCAGCAGCTCATCGGCGGGGGGGCTCTCCTACGAGCAGTACTTC.

This clone was picked up many times. V and J are TRBV28 and TRBJ2-1; tentatively, D is TRBD2 (5 bases). The germline V gene has CDR1 MDHEN and CDR2 SYDVKM. The CDR3 is made up of 13 amino acids. V was cut by 5 bases and J by 1 base, with 6 bases left in between. CDR3 protein: CASSDYSYNEQFF. The CDR3 bases are TGTGCCAGCAGTGACTATTCCTACAATGAGCAGTTCTTC.

This clone was seen at least ten times. The rearrangement joins TRBV7-2 to TRBJ2-3; perhaps TRBD1 as D (5 bases). In germline, CDR1 is SGHTA, CDR2 FQGNSA. The CDR3 covers 14 residues. Deletions cut 8 bases from V and 3 bases from J, with 15 bases between. The CDR3 sequence: CASLQGSVTDTQYF. DNA of the CDR3: TGTGCCAGCCTCCAGGGATCGGTGACAGATACGCAGTATTTT.

This clone has ten or more counts. The genes are TRBV28 and TRBJ2-3; D gene ambiguous. The CDR3 runs 15 residues. Trimming pared 2 bases from V and 0 bases from J, leaving 9 bases between. The germline CDR1 and CDR2 sequences are MDHEN and SYDVKM. The CDR3 protein is CASSLPLLSTDTQYF. CDR3 in DNA: TGTGCCAGCAGTTTACCGCTACTTAGCACAGATACGCAGTATTTT.

Many counts were recorded for this clone. This rearrangement joins TRBV19 to TRBJ2-3; 11 nucleotides line up with TRBD2. V lost 3 bases, J lost 1 base, and 12 bases stayed unmatched. There are 19 residues in the CDR3. Germline V lookup: CDR1 LNHDA, CDR2 SQIVND (reference sequence). The CDR3: CASSIRLAGGGGGTDTQYF. CDR3 bases: TGTGCCAGTAGTATCCGTCTAGCGGGAGGTGGAGGGGGCACAGATACGCAGTATTTT.

The table lists this clone with a few counts. J is TRBJ1-6 and V is TRBV14, with D tentatively TRBD1 (6 bases). V lost 4 bases and J 11 bases, leaving 12 bases between the germline ends. CDR1 is SGHDN and CDR2 is FVKESK in the germline V gene. CDR3 size: 13 residues. Written as DNA, the CDR3 is TGTGCCAGCAGCCCACACAGGGACCCACCCCTCCACTTT. Amino acid sequence: CASSPHRDPPLHF.

This clone was found many times. The DNA for the CDR3 is TGCGCCAGCAGCCAAGATGATAGCGGAGGAGAGACCCAGTACTTC. It yields the protein CASSQDDSGGETQYF. The rearrangement joins TRBV4-3 to TRBJ2-5, with a weak D call TRBD2 (6 bases). Trimming took 0 bases from V and 4 from J, leaving 12 bases between them. Germline V CDR1 and CDR2: LGHNA, YSLEER. The length of the CDR3 is 15 residues.

This clone was recorded many times. This rearrangement joins TRBV5-1 to TRBJ2-2; 14 bases align to TRBD2. The CDR3 has 17 amino acids. Trimming cost V 4 bases and J 2 bases; bases outside gene matches: 4. CDR1 SGHRS and CDR2 YFSETQ come from the germline V gene. CDR3 DNA: TGCGCCAGCAGCCATGGACTAGCGGGAGGTAACACCGGGGAGCTGTTTTTT. Translation gives CASSHGLAGGNTGELFF. Based on the CDR3 plus reference TRBV5-1 and TRBJ2-2, the full variable domain is KAGVTQTPRYLIKTRGQQVTLSCSPISGHRSVSWYQQTPGQGLQFLFEYFSETQRNKGNFPGRFSGRQFSNSRSEMNVSTLELGDSALYLCASSHGLAGGNTGELFFGEGSRLTVL.

This clone was counted a few times. The V gene is TRBV7-6, the J gene TRBJ2-5; 8 bases align to TRBD1. The tail of the sequence fits TRBJ2-7 better, so the J call may be wrong. Germline V lookup: CDR1 SGHVS, CDR2 FNYEAQ. CDR3 length equals 16 residues. CDR3 in amino acids: CASSGRTGLGSYEQYF. The CDR3 DNA reads TGTGCCAGCAGCGGCAGGACAGGGCTCGGATCCTACGAGCAGTACTTC.

This clone was picked up many times. J is TRBJ2-7 and V is TRBV19, with D perhaps matching TRBD1 (6 bases). The CDR3 runs to 15 residues. V was shortened by 1 base and J by 0 bases, with 10 bases between the two germline ends. Germline CDR1 and CDR2: LNHDA and SQIVND (reference sequence). The CDR3 region has the DNA TGTGCCAGTAGTATAGCCCTGGACAGCTCCTACGAGCAGTACTTC. Translating it yields CASSIALDSSYEQYF.

Ten or more counts support this clone. The V and J genes are TRBV29-1 and TRBJ2-1, with TRBD2 matching 13 bases. Germline V gives CDR1 SQVTM, CDR2 ANQGSEA. Trimming removed 7 bases from V and 6 bases from J; junction bases left unmatched: 6. The length of the CDR3 is 14 residues. The CDR3 sequence is CSGTGTSGINEQFF. DNA for the CDR3: TGCAGCGGGACCGGGACTAGCGGGATCAATGAGCAGTTCTTC.

This clone was observed at least ten times. This chain links TRBV6-6 with TRBJ1-5, with unresolved D. The ends were cut back, 0 bases at V and 7 bases at J, with 10 bases in the middle. The CDR3 length is 14 residues. Germline V lookup: CDR1 MNHNY, CDR2 SVGAGI (reference sequence). The CDR3 loop is CASSYSSFLQPQHF. The CDR3 DNA is TGTGCCAGCAGTTACTCGAGTTTTCTGCAGCCCCAGCATTTT.

This chain links TRBV6-5 with TRBJ2-1; 11 bases align to TRBD2. The V gene's germline CDR1 is MNHEY and CDR2 SVGAGI. The J segment lost 8 bases and the V segment lost 7 bases, leaving 10 bases of the junction unmatched. This CDR3 spans 15 amino acids. CDR3 amino acids: CASTLTSGRIDEQFF. CDR3 DNA: TGTGCCAGCACTTTAACTAGCGGGAGAATAGATGAGCAGTTCTTC.

Many counts were recorded for this clone. This chain uses TRBV30 with TRBJ1-2; TRBD1 aligns across 8 bases. The junction had 8 bases not matched to a gene; V was cut back by 3 bases and J by 5 bases. The CDR3 runs 14 residues. Germline loops: CDR1 GTSNPN, CDR2 SVGIG (reference sequence). DNA of the CDR3: TGTGCCTGGAGGGCGGACAGGGCCGATTATGGCTACACCTTC. Translated, it gives CAWRADRADYGYTF.

In this sample, this clone turned up many times. V is TRBV11-1 and J is TRBJ1-2; TRBD1 agrees at 8 bases. The CDR3 extends over 15 amino acids. CDR1 and CDR2 from the germline V gene are SGHAT and FQDESV (reference sequence). V trimming: 5 bases; J trimming: 6 bases; junction bases outside the gene matches: 11. CDR3 DNA sequence: TGTGCCAGCAGCCCCGACCGAGGACAGGGCCATGGCTACACCTTC. Protein: CASSPDRGQGHGYTF. Full variable domain (missing parts from reference TRBV11-1 and TRBJ1-2): EAEVAQSPRYKITEKSQAVAFWCDPISGHATLYWYRQILGQGPELLVQFQDESVVDDSQLPKDRFSAERLKGVDSTLKIQPAELGDSAMYLCASSPDRGQGHGYTFGSGTRLTVV.